Listed below are T cell receptor beta chains from one sample, sequenced in a study of T cell repertoires in cytomegalovirus infection. TCRdb analysed the reads with MiXCR anew, one entry per CDR3 protein. Here the sample spans about 490,000 distinct CDR3 sequences, about 10% being singletons. Sequencing was done on a sample of PBMCs. These receptors came from a human donor in good health (CMV status not recorded). Some clones in this sample may be carry-over from other donors' samples. Each CDR3 is given with its conserved first and last residue. D genes are given only for firm matches. Clone size is stated in some rows and not others, as once, few, many or a class when expanded.

>TRBJ2-5|.|TRBD2|TRBV10-3
CAISESRREKETQYF
TGTGCCATCAGTGAGTCAAGGCGGGAGAAAGAGACCCAGTACTTC
>TRBJ1-5|few|.|TRBV20-1
CSARDRDSLNQPQHF
TGCAGTGCTAGAGACCGAGACAGTCTCAATCAGCCCCAGCATTTT
>TRBJ1-1|few|.|TRBV20-1
CTGLSAPNTEAFF
TGTACCGGGTTAAGCGCACCGAACACTGAAGCTTTCTTT
>TRBJ2-7|many|TRBD2|TRBV20-1
CSARDSLAGYEQYF
TGCAGTGCTAGAGACTCACTAGCGGGATACGAGCAGTACTTC
>TRBJ2-1|.|.|TRBV19
CASRADNEQFF
TGTGCCAGTAGGGCAGACAATGAGCAGTTCTTC
>TRBJ2-3|.|.|TRBV10-3
CAIRLGSGSTDTQYF
TGTGCCATCAGGCTGGGTAGCGGAAGCACAGATACGCAGTATTTT
>TRBJ1-4|many|.|TRBV7-2
CASSNRPSGKTNEKLFF
TGTGCCAGCAGCAACCGTCCCTCAGGGAAAACTAATGAAAAACTGTTTTTT
>TRBJ1-1|many|.|TRBV7-8
CASSLTRATEAFF
TGTGCCAGCAGCTTGACCCGGGCCACTGAAGCTTTCTTT
>TRBJ2-1|few|TRBD2|TRBV7-3
CASSSAISGRAYNEQFF
TGTGCCAGCAGCTCCGCTATTAGCGGGAGGGCCTACAATGAGCAGTTCTTC
>TRBJ2-2|many|.|TRBV2
CASSPLEPGELFF
TGTGCCAGCAGCCCTCTAGAGCCCGGGGAGCTGTTTTTT
>TRBJ1-1|many|.|TRBV4-2
CASSQAFGGTEAFF
TGTGCCAGCAGCCAAGCCTTCGGGGGCACTGAAGCTTTCTTT
>TRBJ1-1|many|TRBD1|TRBV19
CASRPWTGSRVNTEAFF
TGTGCCAGTAGACCTTGGACAGGGAGTCGGGTGAACACTGAAGCTTTCTTT
>TRBJ2-3|many|.|TRBV7-7
CASSRYHASGDTQYF
TGTGCCAGCAGCCGATACCACGCTTCGGGAGATACGCAGTATTTT
>TRBJ2-2|many|TRBD2|TRBV24-1
CATSDYQGGTGELFF
TGTGCCACCAGTGATTACCAGGGAGGGACCGGGGAGCTGTTTTTT
>TRBJ1-5|few|.|TRBV2
CASSVGTRNQPQHF
TGTGCCAGCAGTGTGGGGACTCGAAATCAGCCCCAGCATTTT
>TRBJ2-1|few|TRBD2|TRBV5-1
CASSRGGTEGNEQFF
TGCGCCAGCAGCCGGGGAGGGACGGAAGGTAATGAGCAGTTCTTC
>TRBJ2-6|.|.|TRBV27
CASSRSFGANVLTF
TGTGCCAGCAGTAGGAGTTTTGGGGCCAACGTCCTGACTTTC
>TRBJ2-2|few|TRBD2|TRBV4-2
CASSPGGLAGGPNTGELFF
TGTGCCAGCAGTCCTGGAGGGCTAGCGGGAGGTCCGAACACCGGGGAGCTGTTTTTT
>TRBJ2-7|.|TRBD1|TRBV5-1
CASSPSTGVIHEQYF
TGCGCCAGCAGTCCCTCGACAGGGGTCATCCACGAGCAGTACTTC
>TRBJ2-5|.|TRBD2|TRBV13
CASSHQSGRAKETQYF
TGTGCCAGCAGCCATCAAAGCGGGAGGGCCAAAGAGACCCAGTACTTC
>TRBJ2-3|many|.|TRBV13
CASSLGPSGELVRTDTQYF
TGTGCCAGCAGCTTAGGGCCCTCCGGGGAACTCGTCCGCACAGATACGCAGTATTTT
>TRBJ2-1|.|.|TRBV5-1
CASTKEYSYNEQFF
TGCGCCAGCACAAAGGAATACTCCTACAATGAGCAGTTCTTC
>TRBJ1-2|few|.|TRBV28
CASSLRGARNYGYTF
TGTGCCAGCAGTTTAAGGGGGGCAAGGAACTATGGCTACACCTTC
>TRBJ1-4|many|.|TRBV7-9
CASSPPRGDEKLFF
TGTGCCAGCAGCCCGCCCAGGGGCGATGAAAAACTGTTTTTT
>TRBJ2-2|many|.|TRBV4-1
CASSQDIGELFF
TGCGCCAGCAGCCAAGACATTGGGGAGCTGTTTTTT
>TRBJ2-7|many|.|TRBV28
CASRGEVRRRSEQYF
TGTGCCAGCAGGGGAGAGGTAAGGCGGAGGAGCGAGCAGTACTTC
>TRBJ1-1|.|.|TRBV19
CASKTWGEAFF
TGTGCCAGTAAAACCTGGGGTGAAGCTTTCTTT
>TRBJ2-3|many|TRBD2|TRBV19
CASKPTSGGVDTQYF
TGTGCCAGTAAACCCACTAGCGGGGGGGTAGATACGCAGTATTTT
>TRBJ2-1|.|TRBD2|TRBV12-3/TRBV12-4
CASSPSGLVRNEQFF
TGTGCCAGCAGTCCCTCGGGACTAGTTCGGAATGAGCAGTTCTTC
>TRBJ1-2|many|.|TRBV4-1
CASSQPARLTDGYTF
TGCGCCAGCAGCCAGCCCGCGAGGCTGACCGATGGCTACACCTTC
>TRBJ1-5|.|.|TRBV19
CASSPRWVGLNQPQHF
TGTGCCAGTAGTCCCCGGTGGGTGGGTCTCAATCAGCCCCAGCATTTT
>TRBJ1-5|many|TRBD1|TRBV12-3/TRBV12-4
CASSPLDRGGNQPQHF
TGTGCCAGCAGTCCCTTGGACAGGGGTGGCAATCAGCCCCAGCATTTT
>TRBJ1-1|many|.|TRBV27
CASTRFTWARTEAFF
TGTGCCAGCACTCGTTTCACCTGGGCTCGCACTGAAGCTTTCTTT
>TRBJ2-1|few|.|TRBV19
CASIPRTGSYNEQFF
TGTGCCAGTATTCCTCGGACTGGATCATACAATGAGCAGTTCTTC
>TRBJ1-4|.|.|TRBV19
CASRWRGLEEKLFF
TGTGCCAGTAGGTGGCGGGGATTAGAGGAAAAACTGTTTTTT
>TRBJ1-1|many|TRBD1|TRBV5-4
CASSWGDRNTEAFF
TGTGCCAGCAGCTGGGGGGACAGGAACACTGAAGCTTTCTTT
>TRBJ1-2|many|.|TRBV30
CAWSVNRLNYGYTF
TGTGCCTGGAGTGTAAACAGGCTCAACTATGGCTACACCTTC
>TRBJ1-1|.|TRBD1|TRBV6-6
CARITGEGTEAFF
TGTGCCAGGATAACAGGGGAGGGAACTGAAGCTTTCTTT
>TRBJ1-1|.|.|TRBV6-6
CASSYTDGDTEAFF
TGTGCCAGCAGTTACACTGATGGGGACACTGAAGCTTTCTTT
>TRBJ2-4|.|.|TRBV20-1
CSAPAPTENIQYF
TGCAGTGCTCCCGCACCCACCGAAAACATTCAGTACTTC
>TRBJ2-1|many|.|TRBV6-5
CASRQTGREEQFF
TGTGCCAGCAGACAAACAGGGCGCGAGGAGCAGTTCTTC
>TRBJ1-1|.|.|TRBV12-3/TRBV12-4
CASSHGMNTEAFF
TGTGCCAGCAGCCACGGGATGAACACTGAAGCTTTCTTT
>TRBJ2-3|many|.|TRBV10-3
CAISERETDTQYF
TGTGCCATCAGTGAGCGGGAGACAGATACGCAGTATTTT
>TRBJ2-5|few|.|TRBV10-3
CAISLDQETQYF
TGTGCCATCAGCCTAGACCAAGAGACCCAGTACTTC
>TRBJ2-1|few|TRBD2|TRBV9
CASSPTSGGNNEQFF
TGTGCCAGCAGCCCCACTAGCGGGGGCAACAATGAGCAGTTCTTC
>TRBJ2-4|.|.|TRBV6-5
CASSTTSNIQYF
TGTGCCAGCAGTACGACTTCAAACATTCAGTACTTC
>TRBJ1-6|many|.|TRBV14
CASSQDPGPPGGSPLHF
TGTGCCAGCAGCCAAGATCCCGGGCCGCCTGGGGGTTCACCCCTCCACTTT
>TRBJ2-7|many|TRBD2|TRBV10-1
CASSETGRIYEQYF
TGCGCCAGCAGTGAAACCGGGAGGATCTACGAGCAGTACTTC
>TRBJ2-7|many|.|TRBV7-2
CASTLTGSNEQYF
TGTGCCAGCACCCTAACAGGGTCCAACGAGCAGTACTTC
>TRBJ2-3|many|.|TRBV7-9
CASSLKRDTQYF
TGTGCCAGCAGCTTGAAGCGGGATACGCAGTATTTT
>TRBJ1-1|many|.|TRBV19
CASSIPNTEAFF
TGTGCCAGTAGTATTCCGAACACTGAAGCTTTCTTT
>TRBJ1-5|many|TRBD1|TRBV19
CASSSTGGSNQPQHF
TGTGCCAGTAGTTCGACAGGGGGAAGCAATCAGCCCCAGCATTTT
>TRBJ2-7|few|TRBD1|TRBV3-1
CASSQVSGGNYEQYF
TGTGCCAGCAGCCAAGTTTCAGGGGGAAACTACGAGCAGTACTTC
>TRBJ1-2|many|.|TRBV12-3/TRBV12-4
CASSFDGYGYTF
TGTGCCAGCAGTTTCGATGGCTATGGCTACACCTTC
>TRBJ1-5|.|TRBD1|TRBV20-1
CSASRKDRRNQPQHF
TGCAGTGCTAGCCGGAAGGACAGGAGAAATCAGCCCCAGCATTTT
>TRBJ2-3|many|.|TRBV12-3/TRBV12-4
CASSASPLDTQYF
TGTGCCAGCAGTGCCAGTCCTTTGGATACGCAGTATTTT
>TRBJ2-3|many|TRBD2|TRBV6-1
CASINSGGTDTQYF
TGTGCCAGCATTAATAGCGGGGGCACAGATACGCAGTATTTT